These 18 T cell receptor beta chains were sequenced from one sample in a study of cytomegalovirus exposure and HLA in healthy donors. Both 60 Vbeta primers and 13 Jbeta primers went into the PCR. The assay was immunoSEQ multiplex PCR, and TCRdb's table has in-frame clones only and misses some. The listing contains just over 50,000 clones. The sequenced material came from PBMCs. These TCRs come from a woman between 55 and 75 years old in good health and CMV-seropositive.

DNA for the CDR3: TGTGCCAGTAGTATAGGGGACAGGGGGACTGATGGGGCTTTCTTT. Its protein product is CASSIGDRGTDGAFF. The chain is built from TRBV19 and TRBJ1-1, with 11 bases that match TRBD1. The CDR3 spans 15 residues. V gave up 1 base and J gave up 11 bases; unmatched junction bases: 9. Germline values: CDR1 LNHDA, CDR2 SQIVND (reference sequence).

This chain connects TRBV11-3 to TRBJ2-3; 8 nucleotides agree with TRBD2. Trimming removed 5 bases from V and 2 bases from J; junction bases left unmatched: 12. Per the germline V gene, CDR1 is SGHNT and CDR2 is YENEEA. The CDR3 has 17 residues. The CDR3 DNA follows: TGTGCCAGCAGCCCGCCCCGGGGGCGGGGGGACACAGATACGCAGTATTTT. Protein product: CASSPPRGRGDTDTQYF.

The V and J genes are TRBV7-2 and TRBJ1-6, with 7 nucleotides matching TRBD1. The germline V gene has CDR1 SGHTA and CDR2 FQGNSA. V lost 4 bases and J lost 8; bases outside the gene matches: 5. There are 14 residues in the CDR3. CDR3 nucleotides: TGTGCCAGCAGCTACCAGGGGGTAGATTCACCCCTCCACTTT. Translated, it gives CASSYQGVDSPLHF.

The chain links TRBV4-1 to TRBJ2-7; no definite D call. V shed 0 bases and J shed 1 base, with 10 bases lying between them. The CDR3 sequence is 15 residues long. The V gene's germline CDR1 is MGHRA and CDR2 YSYEKL. In DNA form, the CDR3 reads TGCGCCAGCAGCCAAGATTACAGAACTTCCTACGAGCAGTACTTC. This gives the protein CASSQDYRTSYEQYF.

The chain joins TRBV11-2 to TRBJ1-5; D is possibly TRBD1 (6 bases). This CDR3 region has 15 residues. Germline V gives CDR1 SGHAT, CDR2 FQNNGV. Trimming took off 1 base at V and 2 bases at J, with 9 bases between the two ends. CDR3 amino acids: CASSLVPGGNQPQHF. Written as DNA, the CDR3 is TGTGCCAGCAGCTTAGTACCAGGGGGCAATCAGCCCCAGCATTTT.

V gene TRBV7-2 combines with J gene TRBJ2-2, with 7 bases fitting TRBD2. The V segment lost 5 bases and the J segment 6 bases; nucleotides outside the gene matches: 6. Looked up from germline, CDR1 is SGHTA and CDR2 is FQGNSA. This CDR3 has 14 amino acids. CDR3 sequence (DNA): TGTGCCAGCAGCCTATTGGGGGGGGCCGGGGAGCTGTTTTTT. It encodes CASSLLGGAGELFF.

The rearrangement links TRBV9 to TRBJ2-3; D possibly corresponds to TRBD1 (5 bases). Germline CDR1 SGDLS, CDR2 YYNGEE. V lost 0 bases and J lost 2, with 10 bases in between. CDR3 length equals 15 residues. This CDR3 is CASSVEGRDTDTQYF. CDR3 in DNA: TGTGCCAGCAGCGTAGAAGGCAGGGACACAGATACGCAGTATTTT.

V is TRBV7-9 and J is TRBJ2-2, with D possibly TRBD2 on 5 matching bases. Germline CDR1 is SEHNR and CDR2 is FQNEAQ (reference sequence). The CDR3 is 15 residues long. Trimming shortened V by 6 bases and J by 1 base, and 12 bases separated the two germline ends. The chain's CDR3 is CASSIGELNTGELFF. DNA for the CDR3: TGTGCCAGCAGTATTGGGGAGTTGAACACCGGGGAGCTGTTTTTT. The entire variable domain, with the rest obtained from reference TRBV7-9 and TRBJ2-2, is as follows: DTGVSQNPRHKITKRGQNVTFRCDPISEHNRLYWYRQTLGQGPEFLTYFQNEAQLEKSRLLSDRFSAERPKGSFSTLEIQRTEQGDSAMYLCASSIGELNTGELFFGEGSRLTVL.

The chain joins TRBV11-2 to TRBJ2-5, with a possible D match to TRBD2 (5 bases). The V gene's germline CDR1 is SGHAT and CDR2 FQNNGV. Trimming stripped 1 base from V and 4 bases from J, with 10 bases between. This CDR3 comprises 14 residues. The DNA for the CDR3 is TGTGCCAGCAGCTTAGTACTAGTTGGAGAGACCCAGTACTTC. Its protein is CASSLVLVGETQYF.

The genes are TRBV7-9 and TRBJ2-3, with 8 bases matching TRBD2. Trimming took 8 bases from V and 6 from J; bases not matched to a gene: 10. Germline lookup yields CDR1 SEHNR and CDR2 FQNEAQ (reference sequence). The CDR3 is 14 residues long. CDR3 loop: CASRSTGGIDTQYF. CDR3 nucleotides: TGTGCCAGCCGAAGTACGGGAGGGATTGATACGCAGTATTTT. Full variable domain (rest looked up from reference TRBV7-9 and TRBJ2-3): DTGVSQNPRHKITKRGQNVTFRCDPISEHNRLYWYRQTLGQGPEFLTYFQNEAQLEKSRLLSDRFSAERPKGSFSTLEIQRTEQGDSAMYLCASRSTGGIDTQYFGPGTRLTVL.

The chain joins TRBV7-9 to TRBJ2-7, with 7 bases aligning to TRBD1. The germline CDR1 and CDR2 sequences are SEHNR and FQNEAQ (reference sequence). The junction had 4 bases not matched to a gene; V was cut back by 6 bases and J by 2 bases. The length of the CDR3 is 13 residues. The CDR3 DNA sequence: TGTGCCAGCAGGAGGGACAGCCCCTACGAGCAGTACTTC. Translating gives CASRRDSPYEQYF. The full variable domain, completed using reference TRBV7-9 and TRBJ2-7, is DTGVSQNPRHKITKRGQNVTFRCDPISEHNRLYWYRQTLGQGPEFLTYFQNEAQLEKSRLLSDRFSAERPKGSFSTLEIQRTEQGDSAMYLCASRRDSPYEQYFGPGTRLTVT.

This chain uses TRBV29-1 with TRBJ1-1, with D possibly being TRBD1 (5 bases). Trimming removed 6 bases from V and 2 bases from J, with 16 bases in between. The CDR3 totals 14 residues. The V gene's germline CDR1 is SQVTM and CDR2 ANQGSEA. The DNA of the CDR3 is TGCAGCGTCCTCGGGGGGGAGACAAACACTGAAGCTTTCTTT. Residues: CSVLGGETNTEAFF.

For this clone: At one end the junction does not follow the germline gene, possibly because of a read error. The chain has TRBV19 and TRBJ1-5; TRBD1 might be the D (5 bases). Germline-derived CDR1 and CDR2 are LNHDA and SQIVND (reference sequence). This CDR3 region has 14 residues. The CDR3 DNA follows: TGTGCCAGTAGGACAGAATATAGCAATCAGCACCAGCATTTT. Protein: CASRTEYSNQHQHF.

The V gene is TRBV5-6, the J gene TRBJ2-3; TRBD1 agrees at 8 bases. Germline CDR1 SGHDT, CDR2 YYEEEE. This CDR3 is 13 amino acids long. V lost 4 bases and J lost 10; bases outside the gene matches: 8. CDR3 region: CASSIGQGKAQYF. The CDR3 DNA follows: TGTGCCAGCAGCATCGGACAGGGCAAGGCGCAGTATTTT.

The chain uses TRBV29-1 and TRBJ1-2; the D gene is possibly TRBD1 (5 bases). The V gene's germline CDR1 is SQVTM and CDR2 ANQGSEA. V lost 0 bases and J lost 10, with 12 bases in between. CDR3 length: 12 residues. DNA for the CDR3: TGCAGCGTTGAAGATGCCGGCAGGGACTACACCTTC. This codes for CSVEDAGRDYTF.

The genes are TRBV7-2 and TRBJ2-1, with 7 bases identical to TRBD1. Trimming removed 5 bases from V and 2 bases from J; junction bases left unmatched: 6. The CDR3 has 15 residues. The V gene's germline CDR1 is SGHTA and CDR2 FQGNSA. DNA of the CDR3: TGTGCCAGCAGCCTGGACAGGCTCCCCTACAATGAGCAGTTCTTC. It encodes CASSLDRLPYNEQFF.

The chain combines TRBV6-1 with TRBJ1-3; 7 bases are shared with TRBD1. Germline trimming cut 4 bases from V and 1 base from J; bases unmatched to any gene: 10. This CDR3 contains 17 residues. In germline, CDR1 is MNHNS, CDR2 SASEGT. The CDR3 nucleotides read TGTGCCAGCAGTGCAACCACTGTACAGGGGTCTGGAAACACCATATATTTT. Translating it yields CASSATTVQGSGNTIYF.

A remark on this clone: Other DNA sequences in the same sample also yield this CDR3. V is TRBV10-3 and J is TRBJ1-6, with TRBD1 identical over 10 bases. Germline CDR1 reads ENHRY; CDR2 reads SYGVKD. The length of the CDR3 is 18 residues. The V segment lost 3 bases and the J segment 6 bases; nucleotides outside the gene matches: 11. CDR3 DNA: TGTGCCATCAGTGACTTAAGACAGGGGGCGTCGGGTAATTCACCCCTCCACTTT. Translating gives CAISDLRQGASGNSPLHF.